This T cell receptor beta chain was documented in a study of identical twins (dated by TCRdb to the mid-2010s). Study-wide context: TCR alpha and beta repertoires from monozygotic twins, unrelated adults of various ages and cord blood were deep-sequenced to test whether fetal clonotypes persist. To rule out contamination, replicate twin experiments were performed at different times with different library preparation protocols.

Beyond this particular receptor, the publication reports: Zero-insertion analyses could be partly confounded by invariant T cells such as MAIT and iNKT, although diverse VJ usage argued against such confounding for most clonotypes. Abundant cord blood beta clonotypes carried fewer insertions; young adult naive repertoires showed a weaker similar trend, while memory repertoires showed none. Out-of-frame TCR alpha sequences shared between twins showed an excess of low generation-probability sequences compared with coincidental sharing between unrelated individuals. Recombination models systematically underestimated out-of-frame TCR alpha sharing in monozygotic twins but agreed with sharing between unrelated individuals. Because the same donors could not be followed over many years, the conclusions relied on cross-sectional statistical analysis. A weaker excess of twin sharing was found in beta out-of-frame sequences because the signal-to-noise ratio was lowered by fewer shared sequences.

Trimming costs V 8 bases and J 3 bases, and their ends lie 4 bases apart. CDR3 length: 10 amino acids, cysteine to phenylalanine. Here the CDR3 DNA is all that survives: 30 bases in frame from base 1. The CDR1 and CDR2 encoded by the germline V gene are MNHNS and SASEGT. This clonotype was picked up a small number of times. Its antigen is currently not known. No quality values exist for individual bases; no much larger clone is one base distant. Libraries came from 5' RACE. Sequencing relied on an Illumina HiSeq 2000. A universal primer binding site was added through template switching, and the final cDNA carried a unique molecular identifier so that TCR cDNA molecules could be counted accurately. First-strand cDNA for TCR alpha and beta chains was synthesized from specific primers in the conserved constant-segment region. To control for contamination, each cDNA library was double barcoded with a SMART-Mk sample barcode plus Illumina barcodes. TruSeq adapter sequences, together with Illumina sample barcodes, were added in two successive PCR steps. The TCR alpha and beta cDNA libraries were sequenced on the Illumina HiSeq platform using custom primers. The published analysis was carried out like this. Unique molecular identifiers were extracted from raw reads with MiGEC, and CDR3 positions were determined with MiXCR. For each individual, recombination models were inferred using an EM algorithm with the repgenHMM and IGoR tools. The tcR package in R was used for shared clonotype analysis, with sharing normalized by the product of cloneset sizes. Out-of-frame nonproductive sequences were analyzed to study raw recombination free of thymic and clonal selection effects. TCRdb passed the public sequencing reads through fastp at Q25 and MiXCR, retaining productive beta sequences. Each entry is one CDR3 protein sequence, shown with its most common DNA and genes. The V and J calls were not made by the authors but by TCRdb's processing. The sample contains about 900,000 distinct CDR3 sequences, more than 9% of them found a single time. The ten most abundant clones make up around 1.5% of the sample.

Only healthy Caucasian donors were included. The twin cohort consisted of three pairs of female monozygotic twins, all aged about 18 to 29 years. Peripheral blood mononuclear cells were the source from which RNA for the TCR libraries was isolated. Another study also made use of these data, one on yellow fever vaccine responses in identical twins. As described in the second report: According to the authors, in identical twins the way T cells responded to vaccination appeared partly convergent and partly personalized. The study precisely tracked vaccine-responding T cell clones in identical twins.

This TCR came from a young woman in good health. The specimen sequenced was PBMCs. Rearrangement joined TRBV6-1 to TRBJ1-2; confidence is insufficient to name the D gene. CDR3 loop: CASDHYGYTF. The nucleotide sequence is TGTGCCAGCGATCACTATGGCTACACCTTC.